A single sample gave rise to the 29 T cell receptor beta chains below, sequenced in a study of shared clonotypes between healthy human individuals. Clones were read by immunoSEQ multiplex PCR, and TCRdb kept only the in-frame ones, dropping some. The data contain a few million clones, just over 90% of them singletons. Sequencing was carried out using naive CD4+ T cells from PBMCs. Subset defined: CD45RA+ positively selected. Every receptor here comes from a man aged 18 to 29 in good health. Some clones in this sample may be carry-over from other donors' samples.

The V call is TRBV4-1, the J call TRBJ2-5, with 10 positions matching TRBD2. V was pared by 2 bases and J by 3 bases, with 6 bases of the junction left unmatched. Per germline, CDR1 MGHRA and CDR2 YSYEKL. This CDR3 contains 16 residues. The CDR3 region is CASSQFLAGVEETQYF. DNA for the CDR3: TGCGCCAGCAGCCAATTCCTAGCGGGAGTGGAAGAGACCCAGTACTTC.

CDR3 sequence: CASSPGERRFYGYTF. CDR3 DNA: TGTGCCAGCAGCCCCGGCGAGCGTAGGTTCTATGGCTACACCTTC. This chain links TRBV5-6 with TRBJ1-2; D uncertain. V shed 4 bases and J shed 4 bases, with 17 bases lying between them. Germline CDR1 is SGHDT and CDR2 is YYEEEE. The CDR3 has 15 amino acids.

This clone was recorded once. The chain carries TRBV5-1 and TRBJ1-2, with a tentative D call TRBD1 (5 bases). The CDR3 has 16 residues. V lost 0 bases, J lost 1 base, and 13 bases lay in between. From germline, CDR1 is SGHRS and CDR2 YFSETQ. The CDR3 DNA reads as TGCGCCAGCAGCTTGGGACCCAGGGACCTTAACTATGGCTACACCTTC. Its translation is CASSLGPRDLNYGYTF.

The chain is built from TRBV19 and TRBJ1-1; D unresolved. Germline loops: CDR1 LNHDA, CDR2 SQIVND (reference sequence). With 1 base removed from V and 3 bases from J, the gap between germline ends came to 9 bases. CDR3 length: 14 amino acids. CDR3 in DNA: TGTGCCAGTAGTATAGGTAGATCCGACACTGAAGCTTTCTTT. Amino acid sequence: CASSIGRSDTEAFF.

Regarding this clone: Other DNA sequences within the sample encode an identical CDR3. The chain recombines TRBV6-5 with TRBJ2-7; D is possibly TRBD1 (5 bases). V dropped 5 bases and J dropped 4 bases, with 12 bases sitting between them. Germline values: CDR1 MNHEY, CDR2 SVGAGI. The CDR3 is 13 amino acids. The CDR3, as DNA: TGTGCCAGCAGTCGGACATCTACGTACGAGCAGTACTTC. Translation: CASSRTSTYEQYF.

The chain carries TRBV12-5 and TRBJ1-2, with 8 bases identical to TRBD1. The CDR3 sequence is 14 residues long. Trimming removed 1 base from V and 8 bases from J; junction bases left unmatched: 6. Germline CDR1 reads LGHNT; CDR2 reads FRNRAP. The CDR3 DNA reads as TGTGCTAGTGGTTTGGGGCAGGGGGCGGGAGGCTACACCTTC. Protein product: CASGLGQGAGGYTF.

This sequence joins TRBV6-5 and TRBJ2-7; 8 bases fit TRBD1. Per the germline V gene, CDR1 is MNHEY and CDR2 is SVGAGI. V lost 4 bases and J lost 6; bases outside the gene matches: 14. CDR3 length: 16 amino acids. CDR3 in amino acids: CASSSTWTGKVGEQYF. Here the CDR3 DNA reads TGTGCCAGCAGTTCGACCTGGACAGGGAAGGTCGGCGAGCAGTACTTC.

The genes are TRBV6-5 and TRBJ2-7; 7 nucleotides agree with TRBD2. J was trimmed by 0 bases and V by 6 bases; bases with no gene match: 2. The V gene's germline CDR1 is MNHEY and CDR2 SVGAGI. This CDR3 is 13 amino acids long. DNA of the CDR3: TGTGCCAGCAGAAGACTAGCCTCCTACGAGCAGTACTTC. It encodes CASRRLASYEQYF.

This clone was counted only a few times. This sequence joins TRBV7-8 and TRBJ1-5, with 8 bases identical to TRBD1. Germline assignment: CDR1 SGHVS and CDR2 FQNEAQ. J was trimmed by 6 bases and V by 6 bases; bases with no gene match: 4. CDR3 length: 13 amino acids. CDR3 coding DNA: TGTGCCAGCAGTGACAGGGGTGGTCAGCCCCAGCATTTT. Protein sequence: CASSDRGGQPQHF.

The chain links TRBV27 to TRBJ1-4; TRBD1 might be the D (6 bases). The CDR3 loop spans 16 amino acids. Germline-derived CDR1 and CDR2 are MNHEY and SMNVEV (reference sequence). The V and J ends lost 3 bases and 5 bases respectively, with 16 bases between them. CDR3 DNA sequence: TGTGCCAGCAGTTTGAGGTCGGGGGCGGGGAATGAAAAACTGTTTTTT. It is translated as CASSLRSGAGNEKLFF. The full variable domain, with the rest looked up from reference TRBV27 and TRBJ1-4, is EAQVTQNPRYLITVTGKKLTVTCSQNMNHEYMSWYRQDPGLGLRQIYYSMNVEVTDKGDVPEGYKVSRKEKRNFPLILESPSPNQTSLYFCASSLRSGAGNEKLFFGSGTQLSVL.

The rearrangement uses TRBV5-1 and TRBJ2-7; TRBD1 or TRBD2 may be the D gene (6 bases each). The V and J ends lost 3 bases and 3 bases respectively, with 13 bases between them. Germline CDR1 and CDR2: SGHRS and YFSETQ. The CDR3 is 14 amino acids. DNA of the CDR3: TGCGCCAGCAGCTGGGGGGCTGCGAGCTACGAGCAGTACTTC. Translated: CASSWGAASYEQYF.

The chain uses TRBV4-3 and TRBJ2-1; possible D gene TRBD2, 5 bases. With 2 bases removed from V and 8 bases from J, the gap between germline ends came to 7 bases. The CDR3 extends over 12 amino acids. CDR1 and CDR2 from the germline V gene are LGHNA and YSLEER. The CDR3: CASSQRRDEQFF. CDR3 sequence (DNA): TGCGCCAGCAGCCAACGGCGGGATGAGCAGTTCTTC.

The CDR3 region is CASSLLLPTGEDTEAFF. DNA of the CDR3: TGTGCCAGCAGTTTGCTCCTTCCGACAGGGGAGGACACTGAAGCTTTCTTT. J is TRBJ1-1 and V is TRBV28, with 8 positions matching TRBD1. The CDR3 totals 17 residues. Germline trimming cut 3 bases from V and 3 bases from J; bases unmatched to any gene: 12. Looked up from germline, CDR1 is MDHEN and CDR2 is SYDVKM.

The chain has TRBV6-5 and TRBJ2-1; TRBD2 agrees at 13 bases. Germline loops: CDR1 MNHEY, CDR2 SVGAGI. The V segment lost 2 bases and the J segment 9 bases; nucleotides outside the gene matches: 7. CDR3 length equals 16 residues. CDR3 protein: CASSYRGTSGIGEQFF. Written as DNA, the CDR3 is TGTGCCAGCAGTTACCGCGGGACTAGCGGGATCGGTGAGCAGTTCTTC.

This clone is a singleton in its sample. The rearrangement links TRBV7-2 to TRBJ1-5; possible D gene TRBD1, 5 bases. Trimming pared 6 bases from V and 4 bases from J, leaving 16 bases between. Germline V gene data show CDR1 as SGHTA and CDR2 as FQGNSA. This CDR3 is built from 15 residues. The CDR3 DNA sequence: TGTGCCAGCAGTGACCGCACCGGACAAAATCAGCCCCAGCATTTT. Translating it yields CASSDRTGQNQPQHF.

V usage is TRBV6-6 and J usage is TRBJ2-1; D is undetermined. Trimming removed 2 bases from V and 4 bases from J, with 6 bases in between. Germline assignment: CDR1 MNHNY and CDR2 SVGAGI (reference sequence). This CDR3 has 13 amino acids. The CDR3 region is CASSYDTYNEQFF. The CDR3 bases are TGTGCCAGCAGTTACGACACGTACAATGAGCAGTTCTTC.

The V gene is TRBV27, the J gene TRBJ1-5; D is unresolved. The CDR3 totals 15 residues. CDR1 and CDR2 (germline): MNHEY, SMNVEV (reference sequence). Trimming removed 0 bases from V and 4 bases from J, with 10 bases in between. The DNA of the CDR3 is TGTGCCAGCAGTTTATCAGAGTCTCCAAATCAGCCCCAGCATTTT. It is translated as CASSLSESPNQPQHF.

The chain carries TRBV28 and TRBJ1-5; TRBD1 aligns across 7 bases. The CDR3 covers 15 residues. V trimming: 6 bases; J trimming: 1 base; junction bases outside the gene matches: 6. Germline lookup yields CDR1 MDHEN and CDR2 SYDVKM. For the CDR3, the DNA is TGTGCCAGCAGATACGCAGGGGGGAGCAATCAGCCCCAGCATTTT. It yields the protein CASRYAGGSNQPQHF.

The genes are TRBV29-1 and TRBJ2-3; D is possibly TRBD2 (5 bases). Germline V gene lookup returns CDR1 SQVTM and CDR2 ANQGSEA. V lost 3 bases to trimming and J lost 5 bases, with 9 bases between them. The CDR3 covers 12 residues. The CDR3 protein is CSVDHGIDTQYF. In nucleotides, the CDR3 is TGCAGCGTTGATCACGGGATAGATACGCAGTATTTT.

In regard to this clone: Other DNA sequences from this sample encode an identical CDR3 as well. This sequence joins TRBV5-1 and TRBJ2-1, with 7 bases lining up with TRBD1. Trimming removed 4 bases from V and 7 bases from J; junction bases left unmatched: 2. Per the germline V gene, CDR1 is SGHRS and CDR2 is YFSETQ. This CDR3 comprises 12 residues. In DNA form, the CDR3 reads TGCGCCAGCAGCCTGGACAGGAATGAGCAGTTCTTC. It codes for CASSLDRNEQFF. Using reference TRBV5-1 and TRBJ2-1 for the parts outside the CDR3, the full variable domain is KAGVTQTPRYLIKTRGQQVTLSCSPISGHRSVSWYQQTPGQGLQFLFEYFSETQRNKGNFPGRFSGRQFSNSRSEMNVSTLELGDSALYLCASSLDRNEQFFGPGTRLTVL.

The chain links TRBV28 to TRBJ1-2; D gene ambiguous. In germline, CDR1 is MDHEN, CDR2 SYDVKM. This CDR3 comprises 12 residues. The ends were cut back, 1 base at V and 6 bases at J, with 6 bases in the middle. The CDR3, as DNA: TGTGCCAGCAGTTTATCCCAAGATGGCTACACCTTC. It is translated as CASSLSQDGYTF.

The chain joins TRBV6-5 to TRBJ2-7; 8 nucleotides agree with TRBD1. With 6 bases clipped from V and 9 bases from J, the junction kept 10 bases outside the gene matches. The CDR3 runs 13 residues. In germline, CDR1 is MNHEY, CDR2 SVGAGI. CDR3 coding DNA: TGTGCCAGCAGATCCGGGACAGGTACATTGCAGTACTTC. Amino acids: CASRSGTGTLQYF.

CDR3 coding DNA: TGTGCCAGCAGCTCTTTTGCGCCCTATGAAGCTTTCTTT. Its protein product is CASSSFAPYEAFF. The chain carries TRBV5-8 and TRBJ1-1; D gene uncertain. From germline, CDR1 is SGHTS and CDR2 YDEGEE. The V and J ends lost 3 bases and 7 bases respectively, with 13 bases between them. The CDR3 has 13 amino acids.

This chain links TRBV5-4 with TRBJ2-3; no reliable D call. Trimming took 2 bases from V and 2 from J, leaving 9 bases between them. Per germline, CDR1 SGHNT and CDR2 YYREEE (reference sequence). The CDR3 sequence is 14 residues long. The CDR3 is CASSFWTNTDTQYF. DNA for the CDR3: TGTGCCAGCAGCTTTTGGACCAACACAGATACGCAGTATTTT.

DNA of the CDR3: TGTGCCAGCAGAGGGGGGACAGGCAATCAGCCCCAGCATTTT. This encodes CASRGGTGNQPQHF. The V and J genes are TRBV27 and TRBJ1-5; 7 bases are shared with TRBD1. This CDR3 spans 14 amino acids. Germline-derived CDR1 and CDR2 are MNHEY and SMNVEV (reference sequence). The J segment lost 2 bases and the V segment lost 6 bases, leaving 4 bases of the junction unmatched.

The J gene is TRBJ2-1, the V gene TRBV19; 9 bases map to TRBD1. Trimming took 2 bases from V and 4 from J; bases not matched to a gene: 6. This CDR3 has 16 residues. Germline lookup yields CDR1 LNHDA and CDR2 SQIVND (reference sequence). The chain's CDR3 is CASSIKGTGYYNEQFF. The CDR3 DNA is TGTGCCAGTAGTATAAAGGGGACAGGGTATTACAATGAGCAGTTCTTC. Looking up the rest from reference TRBV19 and TRBJ2-1 gives the full variable domain: DGGITQSPKYLFRKEGQNVTLSCEQNLNHDAMYWYRQDPGQGLRLIYYSQIVNDFQKGDIAEGYSVSREKKESFPLTVTSAQKNPTAFYLCASSIKGTGYYNEQFFGPGTRLTVL.

The chain is built from TRBV7-9 and TRBJ1-5, with 8 bases that match TRBD1. V lost 3 bases and J lost 0; bases outside the gene matches: 4. The germline V gene has CDR1 SEHNR and CDR2 FQNEAQ (reference sequence). The CDR3 consists of 16 residues. The CDR3 nucleotides read TGTGCCAGCAGCTTCTCAGGGGGCGATAGCAATCAGCCCCAGCATTTT. Its translation is CASSFSGGDSNQPQHF.

V is TRBV4-1 and J is TRBJ2-3; TRBD2 is a possible D gene (6 bases). V dropped 0 bases and J dropped 6 bases, with 22 bases sitting between them. CDR1 is MGHRA, CDR2 YSYEKL, per germline. There are 18 residues in the CDR3. The CDR3, as DNA: TGCGCCAGCAGCCAAGATCAAATCCCCGGGCTAGCGCGCGATACGCAGTATTTT. Its translation: CASSQDQIPGLARDTQYF.

As to this clone: Additional DNA sequences in this sample encode the identical CDR3. The chain carries TRBV7-2 and TRBJ2-5, with a tentative D call TRBD2 (6 bases). Trimming took off 2 bases at V and 1 base at J, with 8 bases between the two ends. The germline CDR1 and CDR2 sequences are SGHTA and FQGNSA. There are 14 residues in the CDR3. CDR3 bases: TGTGCCAGCAGCTTATCCGGGAGCCAAGAGACCCAGTACTTC. Translated, it gives CASSLSGSQETQYF.